Shown below are 20 T cell receptor beta chains from a single sample sequenced in a study of post-analysis software for immune sequencing data. Built from TCR beta cDNA, the libraries had unique molecular identifiers in them. TCRdb redid the calling of the PCR reads with MiXCR, one entry per CDR3 protein. The data contain 350,000 to 450,000 distinct CDR3 sequences, roughly 38% of them singletons. Broader study findings: Roughly five TRBV segments, including TRBV5-6, TRBV5-1 and TRBV20-1, were more frequent in patients than controls.

Antigens of these TCRs are unknown. The specimen was blood. These TCRs come from a girl aged 2-10 years with multiple sclerosis.

In its sample, this clonotype was seen a few times. The chain joins TRBV7-2 to TRBJ2-5; 11 bases line up with TRBD2. Matching the DNA end better, TRBJ2-7 makes the J call doubtful. Germline V gene lookup returns CDR1 SGHTA and CDR2 FQGNSA. The CDR3 length is 14 residues. CDR3 protein: CASSLGLAGSEQYF. The DNA of the CDR3 is TGTGCCAGCAGCTTAGGACTAGCGGGGTCCGAGCAGTACTTC.

J is TRBJ2-7 and V is TRBV12-5; 9 bases fit TRBD2. The DNA end favors TRBJ2-5, so the J call may be wrong. CDR3 length: 14 residues. Germline values: CDR1 LGHNT, CDR2 FRNRAP. The CDR3, as DNA: TGTGCTAGTGGCTCCATAGCGGGAGTTGAGACCCAGTACTTC. Its translation is CASGSIAGVETQYF.

The chain combines TRBV7-6 with TRBJ1-6; maybe TRBD1 (6 bases). Germline CDR1 is SGHVS and CDR2 is FNYEAQ. CDR3 length: 15 residues. V was cut by 1 base and J by 8 bases, with 12 bases left in between. CDR3 protein: CASSLGGTKDSPLHF. Here the CDR3 DNA reads TGTGCCAGCAGCTTAGGGGGGACAAAGGATTCACCCCTCCACTTT.

The CDR3 nucleotides read TGCAGTGCTACCCTTCCTACAGGCCCCACCTTC. Amino acids: CSATLPTGPTF. The chain combines TRBV20-1 with TRBJ1-2; a possible D gene is TRBD1 (5 bases). The V and J ends lost 4 bases and 13 bases respectively, with 16 bases between them. The CDR3 sequence is 11 residues long. Germline V gene data show CDR1 as DFQATT and CDR2 as SNEGSKA (reference sequence).

V gene TRBV4-1 combines with J gene TRBJ2-3; 10 bases are shared with TRBD2. The germline gives CDR1 MGHRA, CDR2 YSYEKL. Germline trimming cut 1 base from V and 5 bases from J; bases unmatched to any gene: 6. The CDR3 runs to 16 residues. CDR3 residues: CASSQGGSGGIDTQYF. CDR3 in DNA: TGCGCCAGCAGCCAAGGAGGTAGCGGGGGGATAGATACGCAGTATTTT.

This clonotype was counted many times. This chain links TRBV29-1 with TRBJ2-5; D ambiguous. CDR1 SQVTM and CDR2 ANQGSEA come from the germline V gene. This CDR3 has 10 residues. V was pared by 1 base and J by 8 bases, with 5 bases between. In nucleotides, the CDR3 is TGCAGCGTTGAAGGCGGCACCCAGTACTTC. Translation gives CSVEGGTQYF. Full variable domain (remainder filled in from reference TRBV29-1 and TRBJ2-5): SAVISQKPSRDICQRGTSLTIQCQVDSQVTMMFWYRQQPGQSLTLIATANQGSEATYESGFVIDKFPISRPNLTFSTLTVSNMSPEDSSIYLCSVEGGTQYFGPGTRLLVL.

This chain connects TRBV5-1 to TRBJ2-5; a possible D gene is TRBD2 (6 bases). The CDR3 runs 13 residues. V was clipped by 5 bases and J by 5 bases, with 13 bases between them. CDR1 and CDR2 (germline): SGHRS, YFSETQ. The CDR3: CASRNFRGETQYF. The CDR3 coding sequence is TGCGCCAGCAGGAACTTCCGGGGGGAGACCCAGTACTTC. The full variable domain, its missing parts supplied by reference TRBV5-1 and TRBJ2-5, is KAGVTQTPRYLIKTRGQQVTLSCSPISGHRSVSWYQQTPGQGLQFLFEYFSETQRNKGNFPGRFSGRQFSNSRSEMNVSTLELGDSALYLCASRNFRGETQYFGPGTRLLVL.

The chain joins TRBV18 to TRBJ2-4; TRBD2 matches 11 bases. Per germline, CDR1 KGHSH and CDR2 LQKENI. CDR3 length: 16 amino acids. V lost 6 bases to trimming and J lost 0 bases; unmatched junction nucleotides: 4. CDR3 region: CASSPGLAGAKNIQYF. CDR3 in DNA: TGTGCCAGCTCCCCTGGACTAGCGGGAGCCAAAAACATTCAGTACTTC. Supplemented by reference TRBV18 and TRBJ2-4, the full variable domain reads NAGVMQNPRHLVRRRGQEARLRCSPMKGHSHVYWYRQLPEEGLKFMVYLQKENIIDESGMPKERFSAEFPKEGPSILRIQQVVRGDSAAYFCASSPGLAGAKNIQYFGAGTRLSVL.

The chain recombines TRBV27 with TRBJ2-3; D possibly corresponds to TRBD2 (6 bases). CDR1 and CDR2 (germline): MNHEY, SMNVEV (reference sequence). Trimming removed 5 bases from V and 0 bases from J, with 15 bases in between. The CDR3 totals 16 residues. This CDR3 reads CASSHPAGLSTDTQYF. The CDR3 DNA sequence: TGTGCCAGCAGTCATCCCGCGGGACTCAGCACAGATACGCAGTATTTT.

This clonotype was recorded a few times. J is TRBJ2-7 and V is TRBV6-5; the D is unclear. Germline V lookup: CDR1 MNHEY, CDR2 SVGAGI. Trimming pared 0 bases from V and 0 bases from J, leaving 6 bases between. CDR3 length: 14 amino acids. CDR3 amino acids: CASSYSPVSYEQYF. CDR3 DNA sequence: TGTGCCAGCAGTTACTCTCCGGTCTCCTACGAGCAGTACTTC.

CDR3 sequence: CASSQDGSPVVRQPQHF. CDR3 DNA sequence: TGCGCCAGCAGCCAAGATGGGTCCCCAGTGGTACGTCAGCCCCAGCATTTT. The chain carries TRBV4-1 and TRBJ1-5; D ambiguous. The CDR3 extends over 17 amino acids. Trimming removed 0 bases from V and 6 bases from J, with 18 bases in between. CDR1 is MGHRA and CDR2 is YSYEKL in the germline V gene.

CDR3 in amino acids: CSAGQDQETQYF. Here the CDR3 DNA reads TGCAGCGCCGGACAGGATCAAGAGACCCAGTACTTC. The rearrangement links TRBV29-1 to TRBJ2-5; 7 nucleotides match TRBD1. V shed 7 bases, J shed 2 bases, and the junction held 4 bases outside the gene matches. Germline V lookup: CDR1 SQVTM, CDR2 ANQGSEA. This CDR3 spans 12 amino acids.

This clonotype has more than one count but fewer than ten. The CDR3 loop is CASSASGTSGRHAYNEQFF. CDR3 DNA: TGTGCCAGCAGCGCATCCGGGACTAGCGGGAGGCATGCCTACAATGAGCAGTTCTTC. This sequence joins TRBV9 and TRBJ2-1; 15 bases match TRBD2. Germline values: CDR1 SGDLS, CDR2 YYNGEE. The junction had 9 bases not matched to a gene; V was cut back by 3 bases and J by 2 bases. The CDR3 contains 19 residues.

This clonotype was observed a handful of times. The J gene is TRBJ2-7, the V gene TRBV29-1; D not resolved. Germline V lookup: CDR1 SQVTM, CDR2 ANQGSEA. CDR3 length: 13 residues. V lost 7 bases and J 2 bases, leaving 15 bases between the germline ends. This CDR3 is CSAVTRPTYEQYF. The CDR3 region has the DNA TGCAGCGCCGTGACAAGGCCTACCTACGAGCAGTACTTC.

The chain has TRBV28 and TRBJ1-6; the D gene is possibly TRBD1 (5 bases). V lost 7 bases, J lost 7 bases, and 17 bases lay in between. CDR1 is MDHEN, CDR2 SYDVKM, per germline. The CDR3 length is 15 residues. In nucleotides, the CDR3 is TGTGCCAGCACCCAACTCCGGGACGGCAATTCACCCCTCCACTTT. This translates into CASTQLRDGNSPLHF.

In this sample, this clonotype turned up a few times. The chain uses TRBV6-5 and TRBJ2-7; no reliable D call. The germline gives CDR1 MNHEY, CDR2 SVGAGI. Trimming cost V 7 bases and J 5 bases, with 12 bases left between them. This CDR3 spans 12 amino acids. This CDR3 reads CASMSNMNEQYF. In nucleotides, the CDR3 is TGTGCCAGCATGAGCAACATGAACGAGCAGTACTTC.

V usage is TRBV5-5 and J usage is TRBJ2-5, with 7 bases identical to TRBD1. V gave up 7 bases and J gave up 5 bases; unmatched junction bases: 8. Looked up from germline, CDR1 is SGHKS and CDR2 is YYEKEE (reference sequence). The CDR3 sequence is 13 residues long. The CDR3 is CASELRGGETQYF. In DNA, the CDR3 is TGTGCCAGCGAACTTCGAGGGGGCGAGACCCAGTACTTC. Full variable domain (rest looked up from reference TRBV5-5 and TRBJ2-5): DAGVTQSPTHLIKTRGQQVTLRCSPISGHKSVSWYQQVLGQGPQFIFQYYEKEERGRGNFPDRFSARQFPNYSSELNVNALLLGDSALYLCASELRGGETQYFGPGTRLLVL.

This CDR3 is CASSATQGLPYNEQFF. In DNA, the CDR3 is TGTGCCAGCAGCGCCACACAGGGGTTGCCCTACAATGAGCAGTTCTTC. This chain uses TRBV9 with TRBJ2-1; 7 bases are shared with TRBD1. The V gene's germline CDR1 is SGDLS and CDR2 YYNGEE. CDR3 length: 16 amino acids. The V and J ends lost 3 bases and 2 bases, in that order; junction bases with no gene match: 8.

The chain uses TRBV5-1 and TRBJ1-2, with 8 bases matching TRBD1. The V segment lost 1 base and the J segment 2 bases; nucleotides outside the gene matches: 13. This CDR3 is 18 amino acids long. CDR1 and CDR2 from the germline V gene are SGHRS and YFSETQ. The CDR3 DNA follows: TGCGCCAGCAGCTTGCCTTCGGGACAGGAAAGGATCAACTATGGCTACACCTTC. Its protein product is CASSLPSGQERINYGYTF.

The genes are TRBV29-1 and TRBJ1-1; TRBD1 might be the D (5 bases). Trimming took 7 bases from V and 6 from J, leaving 18 bases between them. Germline V lookup: CDR1 SQVTM, CDR2 ANQGSEA. CDR3 length equals 13 residues. The DNA of the CDR3 is TGCAGCGCTGTGGTAGGGGTTGGCGCTGAAGCTTTCTTT. Protein sequence: CSAVVGVGAEAFF.